This T cell receptor beta chain originates from a study of blood T cells in healthy people across ages. It was with a sample-barcoded 5' primer and a J-beta primer mix that a second PCR of roughly 7 to 12 cycles was run. TCRdb re-analysed the 5' RACE reads in MiXCR, keeping a single row per CDR3 protein. This repertoire shows 800,000 to 1,300,000 distinct CDR3 sequences, less than 25% found once; its top ten account for 0.65% to 0.75%. V trimming: 6 bases; J trimming: 6 bases; junction bases outside the gene matches: 5. The CDR3 contains 13 residues. Only a few counts were recorded for this clonotype. These records were also assigned to another study, of T cells of mothers and their children. That paper adds: Reads recorded for TCR beta CDR3 numbered over 9 million per mother and some 3.3 million per child. There was no detection of any persistent microchimeric T cell clones.

The rearrangement uses TRBV12-3 or TRBV12-4 and TRBJ2-4, with 7 bases identical to TRBD1. The sequencing input was blood. This sequence was found in a girl between 2 and 10 years old in good health. The CDR3 spells CASRLTGVNIQYF. In DNA form, the CDR3 reads TGTGCCAGCAGACTCACAGGGGTAAACATTCAGTACTTC.